These T cell receptor beta chains were read from a single sample in a study of blood T cell repertoires in COVID-19. Here immunoSEQ multiplex PCR was the method, and the copy in TCRdb shows in-frame clones only, minus some. The profile covers 200,000 to 250,000 clones, with 80% to 90% appearing a single time and about 14% taken by the ten largest. Sequenced material: PBMCs or T cells enriched from blood (not recorded which). The receptors were sampled from a woman aged 45 to 65 with acute COVID-19. The conserved cysteine and the conserved F or W are not part of the CDR3 here. The order of the fields is D gene, V gene, CDR3 protein. D genes are given only for firm matches.

NA	TRBV3-1/TRBV3-2	ASSQVRSSYNSPLH
NA	TRBV4-2	ASSPERGGGETQY
NA	TRBV4-2	ASSQDRTDTDTQY
TRBD1	TRBV30	AWSGTGAVNSPLH
NA	TRBV28	ASSPTWGDRARGYT
NA	TRBV7-9	ASTKGPSGANVLT
TRBD2	TRBV5-1	ASSPGLAGLYNEQF
TRBD1	TRBV19	ASPGQEHPCEQY
TRBD1	TRBV7-2	ASRITGGRTDTQY
NA	TRBV19	ASSIGAGTYEQY
TRBD2	TRBV5-1	ASSLAAGAENEQF
NA	TRBV28	ASSFGGPYNSPLH
TRBD2	TRBV4-3	ASSQAGTSADTQY
TRBD1	TRBV27	ASRGQGYEPQH
NA	TRBV4-2	ASSQEYGVETQY
NA	TRBV12-3/TRBV12-4	ASSLTQPQH
NA	TRBV12-3/TRBV12-4	ASTRGQETQY
TRBD1	TRBV5-1	ASSLGQGYRYGYT
NA	TRBV18	ASSERTVGEKLF
NA	TRBV9	ASSVELALGDEQF
NA	TRBV7-2	ASSQGTTGNTIY
TRBD1	TRBV5-4	ASSLRDRGGYNEQF
NA	TRBV9	ASSASTGKGETQY
NA	TRBV28	ASITGNSHTDTQY
TRBD2	TRBV7-2	ASSLVAGGTTDTQY
NA	TRBV5-6	ASSLGGPAGNTIY
TRBD2	TRBV5-1	ASSARREFPDTQY
NA	TRBV19	ASSIWQGYTEAF
TRBD2	TRBV6-5	ASRKSGRLETQY
NA	TRBV6-5	ASSYRRARGNTIY
NA	TRBV7-9	ASSRDTEQETQY
NA	TRBV5-1	ASSLGSGDNQPQH
TRBD2	TRBV2	ASRIGLAGGYEQY
NA	TRBV5-1	ASSLESGWAEAF
NA	TRBV6-6	ASTRPARASRESSTDTQY
NA	TRBV12-3/TRBV12-4	ASSSQGLEQF
NA	TRBV2	ASIRDLSGNTIY